These 32 T cell receptor beta chains came from one sample sequenced in a study. TCRdb ran MiXCR on the 5' RACE reads and lists one entry per CDR3 protein. The sample lists 45,000 to 70,000 distinct CDR3 sequences; 25% to 30% were seen once. Sequencing was carried out using tumor-infiltrating memory CD4+ T cells sorted from the breast tumor. Stated subset: memory CD4+ T cells, CD4+CD45RO+CD25-. All receptors derive from a female donor with breast cancer.

The chain carries TRBV25-1 and TRBJ2-1; tentative D call: TRBD1 (5 bases). Germline CDR1 reads MGHDK; CDR2 reads SYGVNS. This CDR3 is 16 amino acids long. Trimming took 4 bases from V and 1 from J, leaving 14 bases between them. The CDR3 DNA is TGTGCCAGCAGTGTGGTTTCAGGGTTTTCCTACAATGAGCAGTTCTTC. The encoded protein is CASSVVSGFSYNEQFF. The variable domain in full, completed from reference TRBV25-1 and TRBJ2-1, reads EADIYQTPRYLVIGTGKKITLECSQTMGHDKMYWYQQDPGMELHLIHYSYGVNSTEKGDLSSESTVSRIRTEHFPLTLESARPSHTSQYLCASSVVSGFSYNEQFFGPGTRLTVL.

Notes on this clonotype: The junction differs from germline at one of its ends, possibly a read error. This rearrangement joins TRBV7-2 to TRBJ2-1; weak D call: TRBD2 (5 bases). There are 14 residues in the CDR3. Germline V gene lookup returns CDR1 SGHTA and CDR2 FQGNSA. CDR3 protein: CASSAQLVYNEQCF. CDR3 DNA: TGTGCCAGCAGCGCTCAACTAGTATACAATGAGCAGTGCTTC.

V and J are TRBV6-1 and TRBJ2-7, with a possible D match to TRBD2 (5 bases). Germline values: CDR1 MNHNS, CDR2 SASEGT. The CDR3 has 16 amino acids. Deletions cut 0 bases from V and 4 bases from J, with 16 bases between. CDR3 loop: CASSEAYEGRVYEQYF. CDR3 DNA sequence: TGTGCCAGCAGTGAAGCGTATGAGGGAAGGGTATACGAGCAGTACTTC.

The rearrangement joins TRBV9 to TRBJ2-1; no clear D. Germline V gene data show CDR1 as SGDLS and CDR2 as YYNGEE. The CDR3 is made up of 14 amino acids. Trimming took 0 bases from V and 9 from J, leaving 13 bases between them. CDR3 bases: TGTGCCAGCAGCGTAGGTAGAGCTCGTCTTGAGCAGTTCTTC. Encoded protein: CASSVGRARLEQFF.

The chain employs TRBV2 and TRBJ1-3; tentatively, D is TRBD1 (5 bases). This CDR3 is 14 amino acids long. V lost 8 bases and J lost 0, with 11 bases in between. CDR1 is SNHLY, CDR2 FYNNEI, per germline. The DNA of the CDR3 is TGTGCCAGCCGATATCAGGGCTCTGGAAACACCATATATTTT. This translates into CASRYQGSGNTIYF.

The rearrangement uses TRBV5-1 and TRBJ1-1, with D tentatively TRBD1 (5 bases). This CDR3 has 15 residues. From germline, CDR1 is SGHRS and CDR2 YFSETQ. V lost 0 bases and J lost 3, with 12 bases in between. The CDR3 DNA follows: TGCGCCAGCAGCTTGGCATCAGGGAGGTACACTGAAGCTTTCTTT. Its protein is CASSLASGRYTEAFF.

The CDR3 DNA reads TGTGCCACCAGCATGATGACAGGGAGAGGTACAGATACGCAGTATTTT. Translated, it gives CATSMMTGRGTDTQYF. The chain combines TRBV15 with TRBJ2-3, with TRBD1 matching 7 bases. This CDR3 has 16 residues. V gave up 4 bases and J gave up 3 bases; unmatched junction bases: 10. The germline V gene has CDR1 LNHNV and CDR2 YYDKDF (reference sequence).

The table lists this clonotype with a few counts. The chain recombines TRBV25-1 with TRBJ1-2; unclear D gene. Looked up from germline, CDR1 is MGHDK and CDR2 is SYGVNS. The ends were cut back, 3 bases at V and 4 bases at J, with 12 bases in the middle. The CDR3 covers 14 residues. CDR3 amino acids: CASSERRGIYGYTF. The CDR3 DNA follows: TGTGCCAGCAGTGAGCGGCGTGGGATCTATGGCTACACCTTC.

Worth noting for this clonotype: This may be a read error: a much more frequent sequence differs by one nucleotide. The conserved closing phenylalanine or tryptophan is absent in this CDR3, likely reflecting a read error. The rearrangement uses TRBV4-3 and TRBJ2-7, with 11 bases that match TRBD2. Per germline, CDR1 LGHNA and CDR2 YSLEER. CDR3 length: 15 amino acids. V lost 4 bases to trimming and J lost 4 bases; unmatched junction nucleotides: 6. The CDR3 DNA reads TGCGCCAGCAGCCGAACACTAGCGGGAGTTTACGAGCAGTACCTC. This sequence encodes CASSRTLAGVYEQYL.

Worth noting for this clonotype: A much larger clone differs by one base, so this may be a read error. The genes are TRBV5-1 and TRBJ2-7; a possible D gene is TRBD2 (6 bases). The germline V gene has CDR1 SGHRS and CDR2 YFSETQ. Trimming stripped 2 bases from V and 3 bases from J, with 15 bases between. This CDR3 region has 15 residues. The CDR3 is CASSLSAEGIYEQYF. CDR3 nucleotide sequence: TGCGCCAGCAGCTTATCAGCGGAGGGTATCTACGAGCAGTACTTC.

This clonotype was observed many times. The chain has TRBV20-1 and TRBJ1-1; D not resolved. The V gene's germline CDR1 is DFQATT and CDR2 SNEGSKA (reference sequence). V was clipped by 0 bases and J by 4 bases, with 9 bases between them. The CDR3 sequence is 13 residues long. This chain's CDR3 is CSAREELATEAFF. CDR3 coding DNA: TGCAGTGCTAGAGAGGAACTCGCCACTGAAGCTTTCTTT.

The sample holds many counts of this clonotype. The chain joins TRBV7-8 to TRBJ2-7; 10 nucleotides align to TRBD1. V was pared by 0 bases and J by 4 bases, with 3 bases of the junction left unmatched. The CDR3 runs to 15 residues. Germline CDR1 reads SGHVS; CDR2 reads FQNEAQ. The CDR3 DNA reads TGTGCCAGCAGCTTAGCGTCGGGACAGGGGTACGAGCAGTACTTC. Translating it yields CASSLASGQGYEQYF.

The V gene is TRBV28, the J gene TRBJ2-7; D not certain. Trimming stripped 5 bases from V and 1 base from J, with 6 bases between. The CDR3 is 12 residues long. Germline V gene lookup returns CDR1 MDHEN and CDR2 SYDVKM. For the CDR3, the DNA is TGTGCCAGCAGTACGCCGTCCTACGAGCAGTACTTC. Protein: CASSTPSYEQYF.

The chain employs TRBV5-6 and TRBJ2-7; 7 nucleotides match TRBD1. Looked up from germline, CDR1 is SGHDT and CDR2 is YYEEEE. The junction had 8 bases not matched to a gene; V was cut back by 4 bases and J by 1 base. CDR3 length: 15 amino acids. The CDR3 here is CASSNVGTVSYEQYF. In DNA form, the CDR3 reads TGTGCCAGCAGCAACGTCGGGACAGTTTCCTACGAGCAGTACTTC.

J is TRBJ2-2 and V is TRBV5-4, with D possibly TRBD2 on 5 matching bases. The germline V gene encodes CDR1 SGHNT and CDR2 YYREEE (reference sequence). CDR3 length: 14 residues. Between the trimmed V and J ends, which lost 4 bases and 6 bases, there was a span of 13 bases. CDR3 in amino acids: CASSPDISAGELFF. The CDR3 DNA reads TGTGCCAGCAGCCCAGACATTAGCGCCGGGGAGCTGTTTTTT.

This clonotype was counted between two and nine times. The CDR3 protein is CASTDAGSNTGELFF. The CDR3 DNA reads TGTGCCAGCACCGACGCCGGGTCTAACACCGGGGAGCTGTTTTTT. The chain employs TRBV12-3 or TRBV12-4 and TRBJ2-2; D remains ambiguous. Trimming took off 7 bases at V and 2 bases at J, with 14 bases between the two ends. The CDR3 extends over 15 amino acids.

This clonotype was counted a few times. A junction boundary mismatches the germline segment, possibly from a read error. In DNA, the CDR3 is TGTGCTAGCAGCTTGGCCTGGGGCAATGAGCAGTTCTTC. Its translation: CASSLAWGNEQFF. The chain employs TRBV7-7 and TRBJ2-1; D remains unclear. The CDR3 consists of 13 residues. Germline V gives CDR1 SSHAT, CDR2 FNYEAQ (reference sequence).

This clonotype was picked up one time. The rearrangement links TRBV5-6 to TRBJ2-3; 8 nucleotides line up with TRBD1. CDR3 length: 15 residues. The germline CDR1 and CDR2 sequences are SGHDT and YYEEEE. Trimming at V came to 4 bases and at J to 5 bases, leaving 9 bases not matched to a gene. The chain's CDR3 is CASSTWTGWKDTQYF. In DNA form, the CDR3 reads TGTGCCAGCAGCACCTGGACAGGGTGGAAAGATACGCAGTATTTT.

A few counts support this clonotype. The V and J genes are TRBV3-1 and TRBJ2-5; 9 bases agree with TRBD2. The ends lost 4 bases at V and 3 bases at J; junction bases unmatched: 3. Germline V lookup: CDR1 LGHDT, CDR2 YNNKEL (reference sequence). This CDR3 is 14 amino acids long. The CDR3 spells CASSPASGKETQYF. The CDR3 region has the DNA TGTGCCAGCAGCCCAGCTAGCGGGAAAGAGACCCAGTACTTC.

This clonotype was seen a handful of times. The chain combines TRBV7-3 with TRBJ1-3; D gene uncertain. Trimming shortened V by 1 base and J by 0 bases, and 4 bases separated the two germline ends. The CDR3 runs 14 residues. Germline V gene sequence: CDR1 SGHTA, CDR2 FQGTGA. CDR3 nucleotides: TGTGCCAGCAGCTTAAGTGGCTCTGGAAACACCATATATTTT. It codes for CASSLSGSGNTIYF.

This clonotype was recorded at least ten times. The chain employs TRBV4-1 and TRBJ1-5; D might be TRBD1 (5 bases). V lost 0 bases, J lost 11 bases, and 23 bases lay in between. CDR3 length equals 17 residues. Looked up from germline, CDR1 is MGHRA and CDR2 is YSYEKL. The CDR3 coding sequence is TGCGCCAGCAGCCAAGATCCCCTATGGCGGGGGGTCAAGGCCCAGCATTTT. It codes for CASSQDPLWRGVKAQHF.

The chain has TRBV6-1 and TRBJ1-5; no clear D. The CDR3 is 14 residues long. Germline V gives CDR1 MNHNS, CDR2 SASEGT. The ends were cut back, 2 bases at V and 6 bases at J, with 11 bases in the middle. The CDR3 spells CASSELGYSQPQHF. The CDR3 DNA is TGTGCCAGCAGTGAATTGGGGTACAGTCAGCCCCAGCATTTT.

V and J are TRBV6-5 and TRBJ2-4; TRBD2 agrees at 8 bases. CDR3 length equals 15 residues. After removal of 6 bases from V and 3 bases from J, the junction contained 7 bases not matched to a gene. Germline V lookup: CDR1 MNHEY, CDR2 SVGAGI. The CDR3 sequence is CASSNGLAGKNIQYF. The CDR3 DNA sequence: TGTGCCAGCAGCAACGGACTAGCCGGCAAAAACATTCAGTACTTC.

The chain recombines TRBV29-1 with TRBJ1-1; 7 bases are shared with TRBD1. V lost 6 bases to trimming and J lost 4 bases; unmatched junction nucleotides: 11. This CDR3 is 14 amino acids long. The V gene's germline CDR1 is SQVTM and CDR2 ANQGSEA. The CDR3 DNA reads TGCAGCGTAAAGGGCGCGAACAGGGGCACTGAAGCTTTCTTT. Protein sequence: CSVKGANRGTEAFF.

The chain links TRBV7-2 to TRBJ1-2, with 9 bases matching TRBD1. The length of the CDR3 is 15 residues. The germline CDR1 and CDR2 sequences are SGHTA and FQGNSA. V was pared by 4 bases and J by 5 bases, with 8 bases of the junction left unmatched. This chain's CDR3 is CASSSYRDREYGYTF. CDR3 DNA: TGTGCCAGCAGCTCATACCGGGACAGGGAATATGGCTACACCTTC.

This rearrangement joins TRBV6-6 to TRBJ2-7; 7 nucleotides align to TRBD1. This CDR3 has 15 residues. Germline CDR1 is MNHNY and CDR2 is SVGAGI (reference sequence). J was trimmed by 4 bases and V by 10 bases; bases with no gene match: 16. CDR3 sequence reads: CAISDLDRSEYEQYF. In nucleotides, the CDR3 is TGTGCCATCAGCGATCTGGACAGGTCCGAGTACGAGCAGTACTTC.

This clonotype has only a few counts. The chain links TRBV6-5 to TRBJ2-7; D might be TRBD1 or TRBD2, each matching 5 bases. This CDR3 spans 15 amino acids. The V gene's germline CDR1 is MNHEY and CDR2 SVGAGI. The ends were cut back, 5 bases at V and 1 base at J, with 15 bases in the middle. CDR3 coding DNA: TGTGCCAGCAGTAGACCCGGGGCAGGGTCCTACGAGCAGTACTTC. This sequence encodes CASSRPGAGSYEQYF.

This chain links TRBV24-1 with TRBJ1-2; no clear D gene. Trimming took 6 bases from V and 7 from J, leaving 14 bases between them. CDR3 length equals 13 residues. Germline CDR1 is KGHDR and CDR2 is SFDVKD. The chain's CDR3 is CATSPDRLSGYTF. The CDR3 DNA sequence: TGTGCCACCAGTCCTGATCGGTTGAGTGGCTACACCTTC.

V gene TRBV20-1 combines with J gene TRBJ2-1; the D is unclear. Trimming cost V 1 base and J 3 bases, with 10 bases left between them. Germline-derived CDR1 and CDR2 are DFQATT and SNEGSKA (reference sequence). The CDR3 loop spans 14 amino acids. The CDR3 region has the DNA TGCAGTGCTAGAGTGGGTAATGTCTACAATGAGCAGTTCTTC. This translates into CSARVGNVYNEQFF.

This clonotype occurred many times. The chain couples TRBV6-2 or TRBV6-3 to TRBJ1-1, with 8 positions matching TRBD1. The germline V gene has CDR1 MNHEY and CDR2 SVGEGT. The CDR3 covers 13 residues. Unmatched junction bases numbered 5, after V lost 7 bases and J lost 4 bases. The CDR3 coding sequence is TGTGCCAGCAATCAGGGGGCGAGCACTGAAGCTTTCTTT. Protein sequence: CASNQGASTEAFF.

This clonotype was seen once. The chain couples TRBV4-3 to TRBJ2-2, with D maybe TRBD2 (5 bases). The germline V and J ends were trimmed by 2 bases and 1 base, with 11 bases remaining between them. Germline CDR1 reads LGHNA; CDR2 reads YSLEER. This CDR3 comprises 16 residues. The CDR3 region has the DNA TGCGCCAGCAGCCAAACCGGGGTCCGGAACACCGGGGAGCTGTTTTTT. It codes for CASSQTGVRNTGELFF.

In this sample, this clonotype turned up a few times. The chain has TRBV27 and TRBJ2-3, with 9 bases matching TRBD2. The CDR3 contains 16 residues. Losses at the gene ends were 4 bases for V and 1 base for J; bases not matched to a gene: 6. Germline-derived CDR1 and CDR2 are MNHEY and SMNVEV (reference sequence). The CDR3 nucleotides read TGTGCCAGCAGTTCTCCGTCTAGCGGGGGCACAGATACGCAGTATTTT. Amino acids: CASSSPSSGGTDTQYF.